The 25 T cell receptor beta chains below all came from one sample that was sequenced in a study of blood T cell repertoires in COVID-19 (dated by TCRdb to about 2020). Libraries were prepared through the immunoSEQ multiplex PCR assay. Imported from immuneACCESS, the table was reduced by TCRdb to in-frame sequences with V and J called. These copies leave out some clones; in studies compared against another copy, an unresolved V gene accounts for under half, and the cause of the remainder is not known. The sample table holds some 240,000 clones, of which 89% were seen once. Clones ranked in the top ten supply around 6.9% of the sample. Specimen: peripheral blood. The receptor set was obtained from a man aged 55-75 years who had recovered from COVID-19.

This clone was counted between two and nine times. The CDR3 sequence is CASSTKTGVMNTEAFF. In DNA, the CDR3 is TGTGCCAGTAGTACAAAAACAGGGGTCATGAACACTGAAGCTTTCTTT. V usage is TRBV19 and J usage is TRBJ1-1; the match to TRBD1 covers 7 bases. Germline CDR1 and CDR2: LNHDA and SQIVND (reference sequence). Losses at the gene ends were 4 bases for V and 0 bases for J; bases not matched to a gene: 8. The CDR3 covers 16 residues.

The chain employs TRBV5-5 and TRBJ1-2, with 7 bases fitting TRBD1. Germline lookup yields CDR1 SGHKS and CDR2 YYEKEE (reference sequence). The V gene end was trimmed by 2 bases and the J gene end by 5 bases; junction bases not matched to a gene: 9. This CDR3 has 15 amino acids. CDR3 protein: CASSFTQGSGYGYTF. CDR3 bases: TGTGCCAGCAGCTTTACACAGGGGAGTGGGTATGGCTACACCTTC.

This clone was picked up one time. The J gene is TRBJ1-4, the V gene TRBV30; 7 bases fit TRBD1. This CDR3 has 12 residues. Germline CDR1 GTSNPN, CDR2 SVGIG (reference sequence). V lost 0 bases, J lost 8 bases, and 0 bases stayed unmatched. DNA for the CDR3: TGTGCCTGGAGTGTACAGGGGGAAAAACTGTTTTTT. This gives the protein CAWSVQGEKLFF.

V gene TRBV27 combines with J gene TRBJ2-2, with 10 bases matching TRBD1. The germline V gene has CDR1 MNHEY and CDR2 SMNVEV (reference sequence). This CDR3 is 16 amino acids long. With V trimmed by 2 bases and J by 1 base, 1 base remained unmatched. The CDR3 reads CASSLGQGVNTGELFF. Here the CDR3 DNA reads TGTGCCAGCAGTTTAGGACAGGGGGTGAACACCGGGGAGCTGTTTTTT.

This clone showed up just once. The chain links TRBV30 to TRBJ1-1; a weak D match, TRBD1 (5 bases). This CDR3 region has 15 residues. V was cut by 0 bases and J by 2 bases, with 13 bases left in between. Per the germline V gene, CDR1 is GTSNPN and CDR2 is SVGIG (reference sequence). The CDR3 nucleotides are TGTGCCTGGAGTGTACTAAGGGGCAGAAACACTGAAGCTTTCTTT. Translating gives CAWSVLRGRNTEAFF.

The chain couples TRBV7-8 to TRBJ2-3, with TRBD2 matching over 13 bases. The CDR3 is made up of 16 amino acids. CDR1 is SGHVS, CDR2 FQNEAQ, per germline. V lost 4 bases to trimming and J lost 3 bases; unmatched junction nucleotides: 4. The CDR3: CASSSGLAGETDTQYF. In nucleotides, the CDR3 is TGTGCCAGCAGCTCCGGACTAGCGGGAGAAACAGATACGCAGTATTTT. The full variable domain, with the rest looked up from reference TRBV7-8 and TRBJ2-3, is GAGVSQSPRYKVAKRGQDVALRCDPISGHVSLFWYQQALGQGPEFLTYFQNEAQLDKSGLPSDRFFAERPEGSVSTLKIQRTQQEDSAVYLCASSSGLAGETDTQYFGPGTRLTVL.

V usage is TRBV5-1 and J usage is TRBJ2-7; 9 bases fit TRBD1. The CDR3 contains 14 residues. Unmatched junction bases numbered 6, after V lost 1 base and J lost 7 bases. Germline V gene sequence: CDR1 SGHRS, CDR2 YFSETQ. The CDR3 DNA sequence: TGCGCCAGCAGCTTGATACAGGGGGCGGGTGAGCAGTACTTC. Amino acids: CASSLIQGAGEQYF.

The J gene is TRBJ1-3, the V gene TRBV2; the D gene is possibly TRBD1 (6 bases). Germline CDR1 is SNHLY and CDR2 is FYNNEI. CDR3 length: 16 residues. The V end was cut by 5 bases, the J end by 2 bases, with 16 bases between. Here the CDR3 DNA reads TGTGCCAGCAGTACGTTGGACAGCCTGCCTGGAAACACCATATATTTT. This codes for CASSTLDSLPGNTIYF.

The rearrangement links TRBV7-2 to TRBJ2-3; 8 bases align to TRBD2. With 1 base clipped from V and 9 bases from J, the junction kept 9 bases outside the gene matches. CDR1 and CDR2 (germline): SGHTA, FQGNSA. The CDR3 is 15 amino acids. The CDR3 DNA reads TGTGCCAGCAGCTTAGTGGCGGGGGGCGAGGGAACGCAGTATTTT. Protein product: CASSLVAGGEGTQYF.

J is TRBJ2-2 and V is TRBV10-3; the D is unclear. CDR1 and CDR2 (germline): ENHRY, SYGVKD. Deletions cut 6 bases from V and 1 base from J, with 3 bases between. This CDR3 has 12 residues. This CDR3 is CAISRNTGELFF. The DNA of the CDR3 is TGTGCCATCAGCCGGAACACCGGGGAGCTGTTTTTT.

This chain connects TRBV15 to TRBJ2-7; TRBD2 matches at 7 bases. Trimming cost V 4 bases and J 5 bases; bases outside gene matches: 8. Germline assignment: CDR1 LNHNV and CDR2 YYDKDF (reference sequence). The CDR3 contains 14 residues. In DNA form, the CDR3 reads TGTGCCACCAGCACTGAGCGGGGTTCCCACGAGCAGTACTTC. It specifies CATSTERGSHEQYF.

The chain couples TRBV28 to TRBJ2-3, with D maybe TRBD2 (6 bases). The germline CDR1 and CDR2 sequences are MDHEN and SYDVKM. CDR3 length: 14 residues. Between the trimmed V and J ends, which lost 7 bases and 2 bases, there was a span of 13 bases. The CDR3 bases are TGTGCCAGCATTTTTGGCGGGAACACAGATACGCAGTATTTT. Protein product: CASIFGGNTDTQYF.

A single count supports this clone. The chain couples TRBV2 to TRBJ2-2; D perhaps matches TRBD1 (5 bases). CDR1 is SNHLY and CDR2 is FYNNEI in the germline V gene. Deletions cut 4 bases from V and 1 base from J, with 10 bases between. The CDR3 totals 15 residues. The CDR3 sequence: CASSGQGLNTGELFF. The DNA of the CDR3 is TGTGCCAGCAGTGGCCAGGGTCTGAACACCGGGGAGCTGTTTTTT.

The CDR3, as DNA: TGTGCCAGCAGCCAAGGTCTTAGCGGGGGGACGCCCCAGTACTTC. Protein product: CASSQGLSGGTPQYF. This chain uses TRBV3-1 (or the pseudogene TRBV3-2) with TRBJ2-5, with 10 bases matching TRBD2. Germline V CDR1 and CDR2: LGHDT, YNNKEL (reference sequence). The V gene end was trimmed by 1 base and the J gene end by 9 bases; junction bases not matched to a gene: 8. The CDR3 sequence is 15 residues long.

This CDR3 reads CASSSTGPDNEQFF. The CDR3 nucleotides are TGTGCCAGCAGCTCAACGGGCCCCGACAATGAGCAGTTCTTC. This rearrangement joins TRBV7-3 to TRBJ2-1; D uncertain. This CDR3 region has 14 residues. Trimming took off 4 bases at V and 5 bases at J, with 12 bases between the two ends. CDR1 is SGHTA and CDR2 is FQGTGA in the germline V gene.

The chain recombines TRBV19 with TRBJ2-5; D might be TRBD2 (5 bases). V was cut by 3 bases and J by 4 bases, with 12 bases left in between. The CDR3 is made up of 14 amino acids. CDR1 LNHDA and CDR2 SQIVND come from the germline V gene (reference sequence). The CDR3 sequence: CASSIGLARETQYF. Written as DNA, the CDR3 is TGTGCCAGTAGTATCGGGCTAGCCCGAGAGACCCAGTACTTC. Looking up the rest from reference TRBV19 and TRBJ2-5 gives the full variable domain: DGGITQSPKYLFRKEGQNVTLSCEQNLNHDAMYWYRQDPGQGLRLIYYSQIVNDFQKGDIAEGYSVSREKKESFPLTVTSAQKNPTAFYLCASSIGLARETQYFGPGTRLLVL.

This rearrangement joins TRBV27 to TRBJ1-2; 9 nucleotides agree with TRBD1. From germline, CDR1 is MNHEY and CDR2 SMNVEV (reference sequence). Unmatched junction bases numbered 7, after V lost 6 bases and J lost 2 bases. The CDR3 consists of 15 residues. The CDR3 bases are TGTGCCAGCAGAGCGGGGACAGGGCACAACTATGGCTACACCTTC. Residues: CASRAGTGHNYGYTF.

This clone appeared once. V gene TRBV3-1 (or the pseudogene TRBV3-2) combines with J gene TRBJ1-2; 7 bases align to TRBD1. Trimming took 4 bases from V and 3 from J; bases not matched to a gene: 5. CDR1 LGHDT and CDR2 YNNKEL come from the germline V gene (reference sequence). This CDR3 spans 14 amino acids. CDR3 residues: CASSLSGGHYGYTF. Here the CDR3 DNA reads TGTGCCAGCAGCCTATCAGGGGGGCACTATGGCTACACCTTC.

V is TRBV2 and J is TRBJ1-1; D might be TRBD1 (5 bases). Germline CDR1 and CDR2: SNHLY and FYNNEI. The V and J ends lost 6 bases and 1 base respectively, with 9 bases between them. This CDR3 region has 13 residues. CDR3 DNA: TGTGCCAGCAGCCCCCAGGGGAACACTGAAGCTTTCTTT. Protein product: CASSPQGNTEAFF.

The V and J genes are TRBV14 and TRBJ1-2, with 9 bases identical to TRBD1. J was trimmed by 3 bases and V by 3 bases; bases with no gene match: 8. The CDR3 is 16 amino acids. The V gene's germline CDR1 is SGHDN and CDR2 FVKESK. The CDR3 protein is CASSQAGTGTYYGYTF. Written as DNA, the CDR3 is TGTGCCAGCAGCCAGGCCGGGACAGGGACGTACTATGGCTACACCTTC. Using reference TRBV14 and TRBJ1-2 for the parts outside the CDR3, the full variable domain is EAGVTQFPSHSVIEKGQTVTLRCDPISGHDNLYWYRRVMGKEIKFLLHFVKESKQDESGMPNNRFLAERTGGTYSTLKVQPAELEDSGVYFCASSQAGTGTYYGYTFGSGTRLTVV.

The chain has TRBV6-2 or TRBV6-3 and TRBJ2-2, with TRBD2 identical over 10 bases. The trim removed 2 bases at V and 11 bases at J, leaving 14 bases unmatched. This CDR3 comprises 17 residues. CDR1 and CDR2 from the germline V gene are MNHEY and SVGEGT. The CDR3 nucleotides read TGTGCCAGCAGTTACGCCAACCTCCGGGCTAGCGGGAGAGAGCTGTTTTTT. This encodes CASSYANLRASGRELFF.

The chain is built from TRBV5-5 and TRBJ1-2; 9 nucleotides match TRBD1. Trimming removed 0 bases from V and 4 bases from J; junction bases left unmatched: 4. Germline assignment: CDR1 SGHKS and CDR2 YYEKEE (reference sequence). CDR3 length equals 15 residues. For the CDR3, the DNA is TGTGCCAGCAGCTTGGGACAGGGGGAATTCTATGGCTACACCTTC. It specifies CASSLGQGEFYGYTF.

The chain carries TRBV11-1 and TRBJ2-1, with 16 bases matching TRBD2. V lost 4 bases to trimming and J lost 10 bases; unmatched junction nucleotides: 1. This CDR3 region has 14 residues. Germline CDR1 and CDR2: SGHAT and FQDESV (reference sequence). CDR3 nucleotides: TGTGCCAGCAGCTGGGGACTAGCGGGAGGGGAGCAGTTCTTC. Translated, it gives CASSWGLAGGEQFF.

The rearrangement links TRBV28 to TRBJ2-7; 8 positions agree with TRBD1. J lost 0 bases, V lost 7 bases, and 8 bases had no gene match. Germline V lookup: CDR1 MDHEN, CDR2 SYDVKM. The length of the CDR3 is 15 residues. The CDR3 coding sequence is TGTGCCAGCAACCCGATAGGGACAGGCTCCTACGAGCAGTACTTC. Encoded protein: CASNPIGTGSYEQYF.

The chain links TRBV9 to TRBJ2-3, with D tentatively TRBD2 (6 bases). Trimming left V 0 bases short and J 3 bases short, with 17 bases between. This CDR3 has 17 amino acids. Germline V lookup: CDR1 SGDLS, CDR2 YYNGEE. The CDR3 DNA is TGTGCCAGCAGCGTAGCTTTTAAACGGGGGACGACAGATACGCAGTATTTT. Its translation is CASSVAFKRGTTDTQYF.